The 27 T cell receptor beta chains listed next were all sequenced from one sample in a study of T cell responses to AZD1222 COVID-19 vaccine. Sequencing was performed with immunoSEQ multiplex PCR; in TCRdb, only in-frame clones are kept and a portion is missing. The sample consists of approximately 190,000 clones, about 94% of them appearing once. This specimen was peripheral blood, taken on day 0 of AZD1222 vaccination. These receptors were collected from an adult in good health.

The chain combines TRBV27 with TRBJ1-1; D remains unclear. V was shortened by 6 bases and J by 8 bases, with 13 bases between the two germline ends. CDR1 and CDR2 from the germline V gene are MNHEY and SMNVEV (reference sequence). The CDR3 consists of 12 residues. This chain's CDR3 is CASRKSGREAFF. In nucleotides, the CDR3 is TGTGCCAGCAGAAAATCTGGTCGAGAAGCTTTCTTT.

The CDR3 is CASSYSLGVSGELFF. For the CDR3, the DNA is TGTGCCAGCAGTTACTCGCTCGGGGTGTCCGGGGAGCTGTTTTTT. The chain combines TRBV6-5 with TRBJ2-2, with a weak D call TRBD2 (5 bases). V lost 0 bases to trimming and J lost 6 bases, with 11 bases between them. The CDR3 covers 15 residues. The germline gives CDR1 MNHEY, CDR2 SVGAGI.

The CDR3 reads CAWGQENQPQHF. CDR3 sequence (DNA): TGTGCCTGGGGACAGGAGAATCAGCCCCAGCATTTT. The chain couples TRBV30 to TRBJ1-5; 7 bases line up with TRBD1. Germline-derived CDR1 and CDR2 are GTSNPN and SVGIG (reference sequence). CDR3 length: 12 amino acids. J gave up 4 bases and V 5 bases, and 2 bases lay outside the gene matches.

This clone appeared a single time. The chain employs TRBV2 and TRBJ2-7; 7 positions agree with TRBD1. J gave up 0 bases and V 4 bases, and 6 bases lay outside the gene matches. Germline assignment: CDR1 SNHLY and CDR2 FYNNEI. The CDR3 runs 15 residues. The CDR3 nucleotides are TGTGCCAGCAGTGGACAGGGCATCAGCTCCTACGAGCAGTACTTC. Translation: CASSGQGISSYEQYF.

The gene calls are TRBV2 and TRBJ1-1; no clear D gene. Trimming removed 1 base at V and 4 bases at J, with 13 bases between. Germline CDR1 reads SNHLY; CDR2 reads FYNNEI. The CDR3 sequence is 15 residues long. CDR3 bases: TGTGCCAGCAGTGAAGAGGAAGTGGGGTCCACTGAAGCTTTCTTT. Amino acid sequence: CASSEEEVGSTEAFF.

This chain uses TRBV7-9 with TRBJ2-1, with D perhaps matching TRBD1 (6 bases). Germline loops: CDR1 SEHNR, CDR2 FQNEAQ (reference sequence). V shed 1 base and J shed 10 bases, with 11 bases lying between them. The CDR3 runs 13 residues. The CDR3 DNA is TGTGCCAGCAGCTTAGGAGATAGGGGGGAGCAGTTCTTC. Translating it yields CASSLGDRGEQFF.

This chain links TRBV18 with TRBJ1-2, with 9 bases that match TRBD1. The junction had 3 bases not matched to a gene; V was cut back by 3 bases and J by 1 base. The CDR3 is 15 amino acids. CDR1 and CDR2 from the germline V gene are KGHSH and LQKENI. The CDR3 sequence: CASSPGQGRNYGYTF. The DNA of the CDR3 is TGTGCCAGCTCACCGGGACAGGGCCGTAACTATGGCTACACCTTC.

The gene calls are TRBV7-3 and TRBJ1-2, with TRBD1 matching over 8 bases. Germline lookup yields CDR1 SGHTA and CDR2 FQGTGA. Germline trimming cut 4 bases from V and 8 bases from J; bases unmatched to any gene: 6. This CDR3 has 13 amino acids. For the CDR3, the DNA is TGTGCCAGCAGCTCTACAGGGGGAGTAGGCTACACCTTC. As protein: CASSSTGGVGYTF.

The chain couples TRBV7-9 to TRBJ1-6; D might be TRBD1 (6 bases). The CDR3 sequence is 19 residues long. Per the germline V gene, CDR1 is SEHNR and CDR2 is FQNEAQ (reference sequence). The V and J ends lost 5 bases and 0 bases respectively, with 20 bases between them. CDR3 coding DNA: TGTGCCAGCAGCCCGGAGGGGAATAGGGGGAGCTCCTATAATTCACCCCTCCACTTT. This codes for CASSPEGNRGSSYNSPLHF. Supplemented by reference TRBV7-9 and TRBJ1-6, the full variable domain reads DTGVSQNPRHKITKRGQNVTFRCDPISEHNRLYWYRQTLGQGPEFLTYFQNEAQLEKSRLLSDRFSAERPKGSFSTLEIQRTEQGDSAMYLCASSPEGNRGSSYNSPLHFGNGTRLTVT.

The genes are TRBV9 and TRBJ1-5, with TRBD1 as a possible D gene (5 bases). Germline assignment: CDR1 SGDLS and CDR2 YYNGEE. CDR3 size: 15 residues. V shed 0 bases and J shed 5 bases, with 12 bases lying between them. The CDR3 loop is CASSVEGDLDQPQHF. For the CDR3, the DNA is TGTGCCAGCAGCGTAGAAGGGGACTTGGATCAGCCCCAGCATTTT.

J is TRBJ2-1 and V is TRBV19; 13 bases agree with TRBD2. V dropped 9 bases and J dropped 7; count of bases not matched to a gene: 6. In germline, CDR1 is LNHDA, CDR2 SQIVND (reference sequence). CDR3 size: 14 residues. CDR3 in amino acids: CASRRTSGRNEQFF. In nucleotides, the CDR3 is TGTGCCAGCCGGAGGACTAGCGGGAGAAATGAGCAGTTCTTC.

The V and J genes are TRBV9 and TRBJ2-7, with 10 bases that match TRBD1. V was clipped by 3 bases and J by 3 bases; unmatched bases: 3. CDR1 is SGDLS and CDR2 is YYNGEE in the germline V gene. The CDR3 spans 14 residues. CDR3 region: CASSARDRGYEQYF. CDR3 nucleotide sequence: TGTGCCAGCAGCGCCCGGGACAGGGGCTACGAGCAGTACTTC. The full variable domain, rest sourced from reference TRBV9 and TRBJ2-7, is DSGVTQTPKHLITATGQRVTLRCSPRSGDLSVYWYQQSLDQGLQFLIQYYNGEERAKGNILERFSAQQFPDLHSELNLSSLELGDSALYFCASSARDRGYEQYFGPGTRLTVT.

The chain joins TRBV30 to TRBJ2-3; 7 bases line up with TRBD1. CDR1 is GTSNPN, CDR2 SVGIG, per germline (reference sequence). Trimming removed 4 bases from V and 2 bases from J; junction bases left unmatched: 3. CDR3 length: 13 residues. The CDR3 nucleotides read TGTGCCTGGACTACAGGGGACACAGATACGCAGTATTTT. Protein: CAWTTGDTDTQYF.

Only one count was recorded for this clone. This sequence joins TRBV7-3 and TRBJ2-1, with 8 nucleotides matching TRBD2. The V segment lost 0 bases and the J segment 6 bases; nucleotides outside the gene matches: 10. Per the germline V gene, CDR1 is SGHTA and CDR2 is FQGTGA. This CDR3 is 17 amino acids long. CDR3 bases: TGTGCCAGCAGCTTAACGAAGGGCGGGAGGATTCTCAATGAGCAGTTCTTC. Translated: CASSLTKGGRILNEQFF.

The chain employs TRBV30 and TRBJ1-2; TRBD1 is a possible D gene (6 bases). V lost 5 bases, J lost 8 bases, and 15 bases lay in between. CDR1 and CDR2 from the germline V gene are GTSNPN and SVGIG (reference sequence). The CDR3 has 12 amino acids. DNA of the CDR3: TGTGCCTGGGGTCCCGGGGGGGCGGGCTACACCTTC. Its protein is CAWGPGGAGYTF.

Concerning this clone: A junction boundary mismatches the germline segment, possibly from a read error. The genes are TRBV3-1 (or the pseudogene TRBV3-2) and TRBJ1-1; 9 bases are shared with TRBD1. In germline, CDR1 is LGHDT, CDR2 YNNKEL (reference sequence). CDR3 size: 16 residues. The CDR3 sequence: CASSHGTGRPNAEAFF. The CDR3 DNA is TGTGCCAGCAGCCACGGGACAGGGCGCCCGAACGCTGAAGCTTTCTTT.

The CDR3, as DNA: TGTGCCAGCAGTCCTGCCGGGACAGTGTCCTACGAGCAGTACTTC. It translates to CASSPAGTVSYEQYF. The chain recombines TRBV6-5 with TRBJ2-7; 7 bases fit TRBD1. This CDR3 is built from 15 residues. Germline CDR1 is MNHEY and CDR2 is SVGAGI. V dropped 5 bases and J dropped 1; count of bases not matched to a gene: 8.

V and J are TRBV3-1 (or the pseudogene TRBV3-2) and TRBJ2-7; D gene ambiguous. Germline V lookup: CDR1 LGHDT, CDR2 YNNKEL (reference sequence). The V and J ends lost 5 bases and 2 bases respectively, with 7 bases between them. This CDR3 has 12 residues. CDR3 sequence (DNA): TGTGCCAGCAGCAAGGACCCCTACGAGCAGTACTTC. It translates to CASSKDPYEQYF.

The rearrangement links TRBV19 to TRBJ1-2, with 8 bases fitting TRBD1. V lost 5 bases to trimming and J lost 10 bases; unmatched junction nucleotides: 12. The CDR3 runs to 14 residues. The germline CDR1 and CDR2 sequences are LNHDA and SQIVND (reference sequence). The CDR3 sequence: CASSVLQGDVDYTF. The CDR3 bases are TGTGCCAGTAGTGTTTTACAGGGGGATGTGGACTACACCTTC.

The gene calls are TRBV6-6 and TRBJ2-5; TRBD2 might be the D (7 bases). CDR1 and CDR2 (germline): MNHNY, SVGAGI (reference sequence). This CDR3 has 13 amino acids. Trimming left V 10 bases short and J 3 bases short, with 15 bases between. The CDR3 DNA reads TGTGCCACCCAGGGGCTAGCGGAAGAGACCCAGTACTTC. Its translation is CATQGLAEETQYF.

CDR3 amino acids: CATSLTGARQPQHF. The CDR3 bases are TGTGCCACCAGCCTGACAGGGGCACGGCAGCCCCAGCATTTT. V gene TRBV24-1 combines with J gene TRBJ1-5; TRBD1 aligns across 8 bases. CDR3 length: 14 residues. J was trimmed by 7 bases and V by 7 bases; bases with no gene match: 8. CDR1 KGHDR and CDR2 SFDVKD come from the germline V gene.

The chain recombines TRBV11-2 with TRBJ1-1, with 8 bases that match TRBD1. The V gene's germline CDR1 is SGHAT and CDR2 FQNNGV. After removal of 7 bases from V and 5 bases from J, the junction contained 6 bases not matched to a gene. CDR3 size: 13 residues. CDR3 coding DNA: TGTGCCAGCACACAGGGGGTGTTGACTGAAGCTTTCTTT. This translates into CASTQGVLTEAFF.

This clone was detected only once. V usage is TRBV5-6 and J usage is TRBJ1-2, with D perhaps TRBD1 (6 bases). Germline-derived CDR1 and CDR2 are SGHDT and YYEEEE. The CDR3 is made up of 14 amino acids. Trimming shortened V by 4 bases and J by 6 bases, and 16 bases separated the two germline ends. The CDR3: CASSQTGTPDGYTF. CDR3 nucleotide sequence: TGTGCCAGCAGCCAAACTGGGACACCGGATGGCTACACCTTC.

This sequence joins TRBV11-2 and TRBJ2-3; D possibly corresponds to TRBD2 (5 bases). V was shortened by 7 bases and J by 0 bases, with 14 bases between the two germline ends. The CDR3 length is 15 residues. Germline CDR1 and CDR2: SGHAT and FQNNGV. This CDR3 reads CASTDRRYSTDTQYF. The DNA for the CDR3 is TGTGCCAGCACCGATCGGAGGTACAGCACAGATACGCAGTATTTT. The full variable domain, with the rest looked up from reference TRBV11-2 and TRBJ2-3, is EAGVAQSPRYKIIEKRQSVAFWCNPISGHATLYWYQQILGQGPKLLIQFQNNGVVDDSQLPKDRFSAERLKGVDSTLKIQPAKLEDSAVYLCASTDRRYSTDTQYFGPGTRLTVL.

This clone was observed a single time. This sequence joins TRBV5-8 and TRBJ1-1; D might be TRBD1 (5 bases). V dropped 0 bases and J dropped 6 bases, with 9 bases sitting between them. The length of the CDR3 is 13 residues. Germline CDR1 SGHTS, CDR2 YDEGEE. The CDR3 coding sequence is TGTGCCAGCAGCTTGGGAGGGGTGCCTGAAGCTTTCTTT. This codes for CASSLGGVPEAFF.

This rearrangement joins TRBV11-3 to TRBJ2-6, with a weak D call TRBD1 (6 bases). Germline V gene lookup returns CDR1 SGHNT and CDR2 YENEEA. The CDR3 is 15 residues long. V dropped 5 bases and J dropped 1 base, with 9 bases sitting between them. The CDR3 protein is CASSLGTSGANVLTF. As DNA, the CDR3 is TGTGCCAGCAGCCTTGGGACATCTGGGGCCAACGTCCTGACTTTC.

V usage is TRBV10-3 and J usage is TRBJ2-7; TRBD1 matches 11 bases. Looked up from germline, CDR1 is ENHRY and CDR2 is SYGVKD. The CDR3 sequence is 13 residues long. V dropped 6 bases and J dropped 5; count of bases not matched to a gene: 3. CDR3 residues: CAISSGQGDEQYF. DNA of the CDR3: TGTGCCATCAGCTCGGGACAGGGGGACGAGCAGTACTTC.